These T cell receptor beta chains were read from a single sample in a study of read filtering for tumor transcriptome and immune sequencing. TCRdb redid the calling of the reads with MiXCR, one entry per CDR3 protein. The top ten clones hold about 50% of a sample with about 24,000 distinct CDR3 sequences, about 22% of them seen once. The sample comprised a population of CD138-negative cells sorted from bone marrow. The receptor source for this set is a donor over 35 with multiple myeloma. CDR3s include the opening cysteine and the closing phenylalanine or tryptophan. A D gene is named only where the DNA matches it firmly. Some rows have no size entry. The others give once, few or many, or a class for an expanded clone.

>TRBJ2-1|.|.|TRBV5-1
TGCGCCAGCAGCCCCGGGAGTCTTGCCTACAATGAGCAGTTCTTC
CASSPGSLAYNEQFF
>TRBJ1-2|.|TRBD1|TRBV19
TGTGCCAGCCGGGACAGCTATGGCTACACCTTC
CASRDSYGYTF
>TRBJ2-7|many|TRBD1|TRBV29-1
TGCAGCGTGGGACAGGGATTTTACGAGCAGTACTTC
CSVGQGFYEQYF
>TRBJ2-3|many|TRBD1|TRBV7-2
TGTGCCAGCAGCTTAGAAAAGGGACAGTGGGGCACAGATACGCAGTATTTT
CASSLEKGQWGTDTQYF
>TRBJ2-1|many|.|TRBV20-1
TGCAGTGCTAGAGGAATCGACAACAATGAGCAGTTCTTC
CSARGIDNNEQFF
>TRBJ2-6|many|.|TRBV27
TGTGCCAGCAGTATACAGGGCCCCGGGGCCAACGTCCTGACTTTC
CASSIQGPGANVLTF
>TRBJ2-1|.|TRBD1|TRBV5-1
TGCGCCAGCAGCTTGGGGACAGGTTCTTACAATGAGCAGTTCTTC
CASSLGTGSYNEQFF
>TRBJ1-4|.|.|TRBV19
TGTGCCAGTAGTACCAGACAGAGTAATGAAAAACTGTTTTTT
CASSTRQSNEKLFF
>TRBJ2-2|few|.|TRBV5-1
TGCGCCAGCAGCTTGGGAACAGTCGCGAACACCGGGGAGCTGTTTTTT
CASSLGTVANTGELFF
>TRBJ2-3|many|.|TRBV7-2
TGCGCCAGCAGCCCTGCCGGGGCCACAGATACGCAGTATTTT
CASSPAGATDTQYF
>TRBJ2-2|many|.|TRBV24-1
TGTGCCACCAGTAGCGGGAACACCGGGGAGCTGTTTTTT
CATSSGNTGELFF
>TRBJ2-5|.|TRBD1|TRBV3-1
TGTGCCAGCAGCCAAGAGGGGACAGGCCAAGAGACCCAGTACTTC
CASSQEGTGQETQYF
>TRBJ1-2|many|.|TRBV7-9
TGTGCCAGCAGCGCAGAGGGGGTCCAGAACTATGGCTACACCTTC
CASSAEGVQNYGYTF
>TRBJ2-3|many|.|TRBV29-1
TGCAGCGTTGAAAAACAGGGTCCAGATACGCAGTATTTT
CSVEKQGPDTQYF
>TRBJ2-3|.|.|TRBV20-1
TGCTGTGCTCCCTCGCGAAGAAGGGCCACAGATACGCAGTATTTT
CCAPSRRRATDTQYF
>TRBJ2-5|many|TRBD2|TRBV19
TGTGCCAGTAGCCCTAGCGGGGGACGATCAGAGACCCAGTACTTC
CASSPSGGRSETQYF
>TRBJ2-3|.|TRBD2|TRBV5-1
TGCGCCAGCACCGGAGGGACTAGTTCGTTGGATACGCAGTATTTT
CASTGGTSSLDTQYF
>TRBJ1-5|few|.|TRBV2
TGTGCCAGCGGCGATGGGGGGGCCAGTCAGCCCCAGCATTTT
CASGDGGASQPQHF
>TRBJ2-7|many|TRBD1|TRBV27
TGTGCCAGCAGTCCGACAGGGGGCGAGTACGAGCAGTACTTC
CASSPTGGEYEQYF
>TRBJ2-5|many|.|TRBV29-1
TGCAGCGTTGCCGGCCCAGAGACCCAGTACTTC
CSVAGPETQYF
>TRBJ2-5|many|.|TRBV20-1
TGCAGGGTGATGGGGTTCCAAGAGACCCAGTACTTC
CRVMGFQETQYF
>TRBJ2-6|many|.|TRBV20-1
TGCAGTGCGAGCCAGGGAGCTGGGGCCAACGTCCTGACTTTC
CSASQGAGANVLTF
>TRBJ2-1|many|TRBD2|TRBV5-1
TGCGCCAGCAGCCTCGGGACTACCGCGGCGAATGAGCAGTTCTTC
CASSLGTTAANEQFF
>TRBJ1-5|.|TRBD1|TRBV11-2
TGTGCCAGCATCTTAGAGACAGGGGAGAATCAGCCCCAGCATTTT
CASILETGENQPQHF
>TRBJ1-4|many|TRBD1|TRBV7-2
TGTGCCAGCAGCTTGACAGGGCTTTATAATGAAAAACTGTTTTTT
CASSLTGLYNEKLFF
>TRBJ2-5|few|TRBD2|TRBV7-8
TGTGCCAGCAGCTCCCCCATCTCTAGCGGGGGGGAAGAGACCCAGTACTTC
CASSSPISSGGEETQYF
>TRBJ2-2|.|TRBD2|TRBV19
TGTGCCAGTAGTGTCGACTCTAGCGGGGGGCCGAACACCGGGGAGCTGTTTTTT
CASSVDSSGGPNTGELFF
>TRBJ2-1|many|TRBD1|TRBV10-3
TGTGCCATCATGGACAGGGGAGGGAGCTCCTACAATGAGCAGTTCTTC
CAIMDRGGSSYNEQFF
>TRBJ1-5|.|TRBD1|TRBV5-1
TGCGCCAGCAGCTTGGCAGGGGGGGATCAGCCCCAGCATTTT
CASSLAGGDQPQHF
>TRBJ2-4|.|.|TRBV15
TGTGCCACCAGCCTAGCCAAAAACATTCAGTACTTC
CATSLAKNIQYF
>TRBJ2-3|many|.|TRBV5-1
TGCGCCAGCAGCTTGGCCTTGGGGGCCGAGGGTGCAGATACGCAGTATTTT
CASSLALGAEGADTQYF
>TRBJ2-3|many|TRBD2|TRBV7-9
TGTGCTGCATCCGGGGGGGCTAGTGGAGATACGCAGTATTTT
CAASGGASGDTQYF
>TRBJ2-2|few|TRBD1|TRBV5-4
TGTGCCAGCAGCTTACAACAGGGGGACACCGGGGAGCTGTTTTTT
CASSLQQGDTGELFF
>TRBJ1-4|many|.|TRBV20-1
TGCAGTGCTAGAGCGGGGTCTGCCGAAAAACTGTTTTTT
CSARAGSAEKLFF
>TRBJ2-5|many|.|TRBV5-5
TGTGCCAGCAGCTGGGGGCCGGAAACCCAGTACTTC
CASSWGPETQYF
>TRBJ2-5|.|.|TRBV19
TGTGCCAGTAGTATAGATTGGCGGGAGACCCAGTACTTC
CASSIDWRETQYF
>TRBJ1-1|few|.|TRBV2
TGTGCCAGCAGTCCTCCTTGGACCGAGGGGACTGAAGCTTTCTTT
CASSPPWTEGTEAFF
>TRBJ2-3|many|TRBD2|TRBV27
TGTGCCAGCAGGGCAGGGAGGGGTACGCAGTATTTT
CASRAGRGTQYF
>TRBJ1-4|.|.|TRBV20-1
TGCAGTGCCCCCTTCGATGAAAAACTGTTTTTT
CSAPFDEKLFF
>TRBJ1-1|many|TRBD1|TRBV29-1
TGCAGCGTTGACAGGGGGGGCACTGAAGCTTTCTTT
CSVDRGGTEAFF
>TRBJ1-2|many|.|TRBV20-1
TGCAGTGCTAGAGATACGCGGACAGTACATAACTATGGCTACACCTTC
CSARDTRTVHNYGYTF
>TRBJ1-1|many|.|TRBV12-3/TRBV12-4
TGTGCCAGCAGTTTAGGAATCTCGAACACTGAAGCTTTCTTT
CASSLGISNTEAFF
>TRBJ1-1|many|TRBD1|TRBV6-5
TGTGCCAGCAGTAAGCCGGGACAGGCCTCTGAAGCTTTCTTT
CASSKPGQASEAFF
>TRBJ2-2|many|.|TRBV20-1
TGCAGTGCTAGAGATGCGGGACACCCGAACACCGGGGAGCTGTTTTTT
CSARDAGHPNTGELFF
>TRBJ1-1|many|.|TRBV5-5
TGTGCCAGCAGCTTGGCCGGACGGGGATCGAACACTGAAGCTTTCTTT
CASSLAGRGSNTEAFF
>TRBJ2-1|many|.|TRBV12-3/TRBV12-4
TGTGCCAGCAGTTTATTAGCACTAGAGGTGGGCGGTGAGCAGTTCTTC
CASSLLALEVGGEQFF
>TRBJ2-3|.|TRBD2|TRBV18
TGTGCCAGCTCACCATCGGGAAGCGGGGGGGCAGGCACAGATACGCAGTATTTT
CASSPSGSGGAGTDTQYF
>TRBJ2-1|many|TRBD1|TRBV7-8
TGTGCCAGCAGCACCCGGACAGGCAGATACAATGAGCAGTTCTTC
CASSTRTGRYNEQFF
>TRBJ2-7|many|TRBD1|TRBV27
TGTGCCAGCAGTATCTCCGGGACAGTCTCTTCCGAGCAGTACTTC
CASSISGTVSSEQYF
>TRBJ2-1|many|.|TRBV5-1
TGCGCCAGCAGCTTGGGCAGGAGCTCCTACAATGAGCAGTTCTTC
CASSLGRSSYNEQFF
>TRBJ2-2|few|.|TRBV7-2
TGTGCCAGCAGCCAGAACGTGAACACCGGGGAGCTGTTTTTT
CASSQNVNTGELFF
>TRBJ2-5|.|TRBD1|TRBV5-6
TGTGCCAGCAGCCCCCAGGGGGTTGGGGAGACCCAGTACTTC
CASSPQGVGETQYF
>TRBJ2-3|few|.|TRBV10-3
TGTGCCATCAGGGCAGCGGATACGCAGTATTTT
CAIRAADTQYF
>TRBJ2-2|many|TRBD1|TRBV5-5
TGTGCCAGCAGCTTGTCATCTGGGACAGGGGGCTCGGTATCGGGGGAGCTGTTTTTT
CASSLSSGTGGSVSGELFF
>TRBJ1-1|medium-sized|.|TRBV3-1
TGTGCCAGCAGCCAAGTTGGAGGGCCCACTGAAGCTTTCTTT
CASSQVGGPTEAFF
>TRBJ1-1|many|.|TRBV7-2
TGTGCCAGCAGCTTAGACCGGGCAGGCAGACAAGCTTTCTTT
CASSLDRAGRQAFF